This record covers a single T cell receptor (beta chain). This clone appeared once. This clone's antigen is unknown. Compared with germline, one end of the junction differs, possibly owing to a read error. Collaborating institutions collected whole blood in K2EDTA tubes following their own protocols. For TCRbeta analysis, collaborators shipped samples as frozen whole blood, isolated PBMCs, or DNA extracted from either of those sample types. The record originates from a study of blood T cell repertoires in COVID-19 (dated by TCRdb to the early 2020s). The study in broad terms: Samples covering the acute and convalescent phases of COVID-19 were provided by collaborators in the United States, Italy and Spain. Where available, HLA class I and class II types were obtained from metadata supplied by the sample provider rather than from assay-based typing. The sample metadata nearly always contained a de-identified subject ID, COVID-19 status, age in years and sex. Deeply sampled blood TCRbeta repertoires from subjects exposed to, actively infected with, or recovered from COVID-19 were included in the dataset. The material from the prospective study consisted of cDNA or gDNA derived from T cells, B-cell-depleted T cells, or PBMCs. The repertoires were made available in a free public database intended to serve as a resource for research on the immune response to SARS-CoV-2. The samples were drawn from the first 160 participants of the ongoing ImmuneRACE study and from 950 to 1,500 subjects provided by 6 global collaborators. Paper-wide results and their limitations: Clinical and demographic metadata were provided uncurated, with the amount varying by source and participant.

Per the germline V gene, SGHTA is the CDR1 and FQGNSA is the CDR2. The CDR3 covers 11 residues, taking in both the cysteine and the phenylalanine. Only the CDR3 DNA stays, 33 bases, in frame from base 1. The immunoSEQ Assay, a bias-controlled multiplex PCR, was used to amplify TCRbeta CDR3 regions from genomic DNA. From the authors' description of their analysis: Nucleated cell counts per sample were estimated from amplification of reference gene primers within the assay. To quantify the absolute abundance of each unique TCRbeta CDR3 rearrangement, sequence reads were collapsed and filtered. Productive Simpson clonality was computed per sample as the square root of Simpson's diversity index over productive rearrangements. TCRdb provides this immuneACCESS table in a form limited to in-frame rearrangements. Some clones are lacking; in checked studies, under half of them reflect an unresolved V gene, and why the rest are absent is not known. That table gives V, J and clone size, and the DNA gave D and trimming. In all, the sample holds some 250,000 clones, and roughly 86% of those were seen once. The ten largest clones add up to more than 6.5% of the sample.

This chain joins TRBV7-2 to TRBJ1-2; a tentative D call is TRBD1 (6 bases match). The sequenced sample consisted of peripheral blood. The TCR was taken from a woman in her 70s with active or convalescent COVID-19. The CDR3 reads as follows: CASSSYNRAYF. In nucleotides, the sequence is TGTGCCAGCAGCTCCTATAACAGGGCTTATTTC.